This is a list of T cell receptor beta chains from one sample in a study of shared clonotypes between healthy human individuals. The data were produced by immunoSEQ multiplex PCR, yet TCRdb's version contains in-frame clones alone and is incomplete. The sample lists over 850,000 clones; around three quarters were seen once. The sequencing input was memory CD4+ T cells from PBMCs. Receptor source: a man between 18 and 35 years old in good health. Some clones in this sample may be carry-over from other donors' samples. The CDR3 runs from the conserved cysteine through the conserved F or W. Each record gives: J gene, D gene, clone size, V gene, CDR3 protein, CDR3 DNA. D genes are given only for firm matches. The size entry is marked missing in some rows and otherwise reads once, few, many or a size class.

j_call: TRBJ1-1
d_call: TRBD1
clone_size: -
v_call: TRBV5-5
cdr3_aa: CASSPRQGAESTEAFF
cdr3_nt: TGTGCCAGCAGCCCCAGACAGGGGGCAGAGAGTACTGAAGCTTTCTTT

j_call: TRBJ2-5
d_call: -
clone_size: -
v_call: TRBV10-1
cdr3_aa: CASGSTFGTQYF
cdr3_nt: TGCGCCAGCGGGAGCACGTTTGGGACCCAGTACTTC

j_call: TRBJ2-5
d_call: TRBD2
clone_size: -
v_call: TRBV6-5
cdr3_aa: CASRTSGSGWETQYF
cdr3_nt: TGTGCCAGCAGGACTAGCGGGAGCGGATGGGAGACCCAGTACTTC

j_call: TRBJ2-1
d_call: TRBD2
clone_size: -
v_call: TRBV5-1
cdr3_aa: CASSLASGIYNEQFF
cdr3_nt: TGCGCCAGCAGCTTGGCTAGCGGGATATACAATGAGCAGTTCTTC

j_call: TRBJ2-7
d_call: -
clone_size: once
v_call: TRBV15
cdr3_aa: CATSRDHEQYF
cdr3_nt: TGTGCCACCAGCAGAGACCACGAGCAGTACTTC

j_call: TRBJ1-4
d_call: TRBD1
clone_size: once
v_call: TRBV29-1
cdr3_aa: CSVEDPGTGREKLFF
cdr3_nt: TGCAGCGTTGAAGATCCCGGGACAGGGAGGGAAAAACTGTTTTTT

j_call: TRBJ1-2
d_call: -
clone_size: -
v_call: TRBV5-4
cdr3_aa: CASSWSLGRTQPGYTF
cdr3_nt: TGTGCCAGCAGCTGGAGCCTGGGCCGGACCCAGCCGGGCTACACCTTC

j_call: TRBJ2-7
d_call: TRBD1
clone_size: -
v_call: TRBV19
cdr3_aa: CASSTQDRGNYEQYF
cdr3_nt: TGTGCCAGTAGTACCCAAGACAGGGGTAACTACGAGCAGTACTTC

j_call: TRBJ2-5
d_call: -
clone_size: -
v_call: TRBV7-9
cdr3_aa: CASSPRGTEETQYF
cdr3_nt: TGTGCCAGCAGCCCGAGGGGTACAGAAGAGACCCAGTACTTC

j_call: TRBJ1-4
d_call: -
clone_size: -
v_call: TRBV21-1
cdr3_aa: CASGFDSGTGGEKLFF
cdr3_nt: TGTGCCAGCGGCTTCGATTCCGGGACAGGGGGGGAAAAACTGTTTTTT

j_call: TRBJ2-1
d_call: TRBD2
clone_size: -
v_call: TRBV28
cdr3_aa: CASSLWASGRGNEQFF
cdr3_nt: TGTGCCAGCAGTTTATGGGCTAGCGGGAGGGGAAATGAGCAGTTCTTC

j_call: TRBJ2-7
d_call: -
clone_size: -
v_call: TRBV5-1
cdr3_aa: CASSFGGGGSYEQYF
cdr3_nt: TGCGCCAGCAGTTTTGGAGGGGGAGGGTCCTACGAGCAGTACTTC

j_call: TRBJ1-4
d_call: -
clone_size: -
v_call: TRBV28
cdr3_aa: CASSLTGNEKLFF
cdr3_nt: TGTGCCAGCAGTTTAACCGGGAATGAAAAACTGTTTTTT

j_call: TRBJ2-1
d_call: -
clone_size: once
v_call: TRBV28
cdr3_aa: CASSLGGARGNEQFF
cdr3_nt: TGTGCCAGCAGTTTAGGAGGGGCCCGGGGCAATGAGCAGTTCTTC

j_call: TRBJ2-7
d_call: -
clone_size: -
v_call: TRBV19
cdr3_aa: CASSIIGGQIYEQYF
cdr3_nt: TGTGCCAGTAGTATAATTGGAGGACAGATCTACGAGCAGTACTTC

j_call: TRBJ2-1
d_call: -
clone_size: -
v_call: TRBV2
cdr3_aa: CASTFARGSYNEQFF
cdr3_nt: TGTGCCAGCACCTTCGCTAGGGGTTCCTACAATGAGCAGTTCTTC

j_call: TRBJ2-3
d_call: TRBD1
clone_size: -
v_call: TRBV4-3
cdr3_aa: CASSQVGGGTGESYTQYF
cdr3_nt: TGCGCCAGCAGCCAAGTGGGGGGCGGGACAGGGGAGAGTTATACGCAGTATTTT

j_call: TRBJ1-3
d_call: -
clone_size: -
v_call: TRBV28
cdr3_aa: CASSTHSGNTIYF
cdr3_nt: TGTGCCAGCAGTACCCATTCTGGAAACACCATATATTTT

j_call: TRBJ2-1
d_call: TRBD2
clone_size: -
v_call: TRBV29-1
cdr3_aa: CSVDREGQDEQFF
cdr3_nt: TGCAGCGTTGACCGGGAGGGCCAGGATGAGCAGTTCTTC

j_call: TRBJ2-5
d_call: TRBD2
clone_size: -
v_call: TRBV5-1
cdr3_aa: CASSELAGVETQYF
cdr3_nt: TGCGCCAGCAGCGAACTAGCGGGAGTTGAGACCCAGTACTTC

j_call: TRBJ2-1
d_call: TRBD2
clone_size: -
v_call: TRBV10-3
cdr3_aa: CAIRGLAAGGEQFF
cdr3_nt: TGTGCCATCAGGGGACTAGCGGCTGGGGGTGAGCAGTTCTTC

j_call: TRBJ2-7
d_call: TRBD2
clone_size: few
v_call: TRBV18
cdr3_aa: CASSSSGLAGGNSYEQYF
cdr3_nt: TGTGCCAGCTCAAGCTCTGGACTAGCGGGAGGGAACTCCTACGAGCAGTACTTC

j_call: TRBJ2-2
d_call: -
clone_size: few
v_call: TRBV4-3
cdr3_aa: CASSPEGVPGWGELFF
cdr3_nt: TGCGCCAGCAGCCCCGAGGGTGTGCCGGGTTGGGGGGAGCTGTTTTTT

j_call: TRBJ1-3
d_call: -
clone_size: -
v_call: TRBV6-6
cdr3_aa: CASSSINSGNTIYF
cdr3_nt: TGTGCCAGCTCGTCGATAAACTCTGGAAACACCATATATTTT

j_call: TRBJ2-1
d_call: TRBD2
clone_size: -
v_call: TRBV6-5
cdr3_aa: CASSYSGGSYNEQFF
cdr3_nt: TGTGCCAGCAGTTATAGCGGGGGTTCCTACAATGAGCAGTTCTTC

j_call: TRBJ2-7
d_call: TRBD2
clone_size: -
v_call: TRBV28
cdr3_aa: CASSLGTSGSSPYEQYF
cdr3_nt: TGTGCCAGCAGTCTCGGGACTAGCGGGAGCTCCCCCTACGAGCAGTACTTC

j_call: TRBJ1-2
d_call: TRBD1
clone_size: -
v_call: TRBV5-5
cdr3_aa: CASSVGQGGYGYTF
cdr3_nt: TGTGCCAGCAGCGTCGGACAGGGCGGGTATGGCTACACCTTC

j_call: TRBJ1-4
d_call: -
clone_size: many
v_call: TRBV21-1
cdr3_aa: CASTPGGQGEKLFF
cdr3_nt: TGTGCCAGCACCCCTGGGGGACAGGGGGAAAAACTGTTTTTT

j_call: TRBJ2-2
d_call: TRBD1
clone_size: -
v_call: TRBV10-3
cdr3_aa: CATEDRDPGELFF
cdr3_nt: TGTGCCACCGAGGACAGGGACCCCGGGGAGCTGTTTTTT